The 11 T cell receptor beta chains presented below share a single source sample, sequenced in a study of blood T cell repertoires in COVID-19. Clones were sequenced by immunoSEQ multiplex PCR, and TCRdb holds only the in-frame ones, with some missing. The data contain some 200,000 clones, approximately 87% of them seen just once; the ten biggest clones take up about 2%. The material sequenced was peripheral blood. These receptors were taken from a woman in her fifties or sixties with acute or convalescent COVID-19.

V gene TRBV25-1 combines with J gene TRBJ2-3; maybe TRBD2 (5 bases). CDR3 length: 14 residues. The V end lost 1 base, the J end lost 4 bases, and 9 bases lay between the germline ends. The germline V gene encodes CDR1 MGHDK and CDR2 SYGVNS. CDR3 loop: CASSELGDADTQYF. The DNA for the CDR3 is TGTGCCAGCAGTGAATTGGGAGATGCAGATACGCAGTATTTT.

This clone occurred once. The chain carries TRBV5-1 and TRBJ1-6; 10 nucleotides agree with TRBD1. V was pared by 4 bases and J by 4 bases, with 5 bases of the junction left unmatched. From germline, CDR1 is SGHRS and CDR2 YFSETQ. The CDR3 consists of 16 residues. DNA of the CDR3: TGCGCCAGCAGCCAGGGACAGGGGTCTTATAATTCACCCCTCCACTTT. Translation gives CASSQGQGSYNSPLHF.

This sequence joins TRBV6-5 and TRBJ2-5; 11 bases align to TRBD2. This CDR3 is built from 16 residues. Germline V gene sequence: CDR1 MNHEY, CDR2 SVGAGI. Trimming cost V 2 bases and J 2 bases; bases outside gene matches: 4. CDR3 sequence: CASSYGIAGGQETQYF. In DNA, the CDR3 is TGTGCCAGCAGTTACGGGATAGCGGGGGGGCAAGAGACCCAGTACTTC.

V gene TRBV19 combines with J gene TRBJ2-7, with D tentatively TRBD2 (7 bases). This CDR3 has 14 amino acids. The germline V gene encodes CDR1 LNHDA and CDR2 SQIVND (reference sequence). V gave up 3 bases and J gave up 2 bases, with 11 bases separating them. As DNA, the CDR3 is TGTGCCAGTAGTATGGGGGGGGGCCCCTACGAGCAGTACTTC. This codes for CASSMGGGPYEQYF.

The rearrangement joins TRBV19 to TRBJ1-3; D is ambiguous. V lost 2 bases and J 2 bases, leaving 7 bases between the germline ends. This CDR3 contains 14 residues. Germline CDR1 and CDR2: LNHDA and SQIVND (reference sequence). CDR3 sequence reads: CASSITGTGNTIYF. In DNA form, the CDR3 reads TGTGCCAGTAGTATAACGGGGACTGGAAACACCATATATTTT.

Of note for this clone: No DNA is shown, since the ends of the CDR3 on it are uncertain; the CDR3 is the one TCRdb lists. The chain employs TRBV12-2 and TRBJ1-6; the table names TRBD1, a call not compared with the DNA. TRBV12-2 counts as a pseudogene. Ends included, the CDR3 has 16 residues. CDR3 loop: CASRFRFGRGNSPLHF.

The chain is built from TRBV4-3 and TRBJ2-6; a weak D match, TRBD2 (5 bases). This CDR3 is built from 16 residues. V was cut by 3 bases and J by 1 base, with 10 bases left in between. Germline V gives CDR1 LGHNA, CDR2 YSLEER. The CDR3 nucleotides are TGCGCCAGCAGCCACGGGGAAGGATCTGGGGCCAACGTCCTGACTTTC. Translating it yields CASSHGEGSGANVLTF.

The chain couples TRBV9 to TRBJ2-3; TRBD2 matches at 10 bases. Unmatched junction bases numbered 3, after V lost 2 bases and J lost 3 bases. Germline V CDR1 and CDR2: SGDLS, YYNGEE. This CDR3 region has 15 residues. For the CDR3, the DNA is TGTGCCAGCAGCGTCTTAGCGGGAGGAACAGATACGCAGTATTTT. It yields the protein CASSVLAGGTDTQYF.

V and J are TRBV6-2 or TRBV6-3 and TRBJ2-7; no clear D gene. The length of the CDR3 is 14 residues. Germline V gives CDR1 MNHEY, CDR2 SVGEGT. The ends were cut back, 0 bases at V and 3 bases at J, with 9 bases in the middle. CDR3 sequence (DNA): TGTGCCAGCAGTTACTCTGACACAAACTACGAGCAGTACTTC. Encoded protein: CASSYSDTNYEQYF.

This chain joins TRBV3-1 (or the pseudogene TRBV3-2) and TRBJ1-4; 8 nucleotides match TRBD1. CDR1 and CDR2 from the germline V gene are LGHDT and YNNKEL (reference sequence). The trim removed 5 bases at V and 8 bases at J, leaving 7 bases unmatched. The CDR3 is 14 residues long. CDR3 bases: TGTGCCAGCAGCTATCGACAGGGGAGCGAAAAACTGTTTTTT. Its protein is CASSYRQGSEKLFF.

V gene TRBV7-2 combines with J gene TRBJ2-4, with D possibly matching TRBD1 (6 bases). This CDR3 spans 16 amino acids. The germline V gene encodes CDR1 SGHTA and CDR2 FQGNSA. The V and J ends lost 5 bases and 0 bases respectively, with 14 bases between them. The CDR3 loop is CASSSQGLRAKNIQYF. The CDR3 DNA sequence: TGTGCCAGCAGCAGTCAGGGGCTACGAGCCAAAAACATTCAGTACTTC. Full variable domain (rest looked up from reference TRBV7-2 and TRBJ2-4): GAGVSQSPSNKVTEKGKDVELRCDPISGHTALYWYRQSLGQGLEFLIYFQGNSAPDKSGLPSDRFSAERTGGSVSTLTIQRTQQEDSAVYLCASSSQGLRAKNIQYFGAGTRLSVL.